This T cell receptor beta chain was captured by sequencing in a study of blood T cells in healthy people across ages. Whole-study results and caveats: While age rose, TCR beta diversity per million T cells dropped in a roughly linear way.

This clonotype was seen a few times. The antigen is not known. RNA extraction gave at least 5.5 micrograms of total RNA per sample. Trimming took 1 base from V and 2 from J, leaving 14 bases between them. The CDR3 is 15 residues long. Germline CDR1 reads DFQATT; CDR2 reads SNEGSKA (reference sequence). Together with a sample-barcoded 5' primer, a J-beta primer mix was included in a second PCR lasting roughly 6 to 12 cycles. MiXCR, applied by TCRdb to the 5' RACE reads, yields one record per CDR3 protein. The data hold roughly 1.9 million distinct CDR3 sequences, with approximately 40% observed a single time.

This clonotype was sampled from a human donor in good health. The sequenced sample was blood. The chain combines TRBV20-1 with TRBJ2-5; perhaps TRBD2 as D (6 bases). DNA of the CDR3: TGCAGTGCTAGAGGGTCTGGGAGCGGGCAAGAGACCCAGTACTTC. Protein: CSARGSGSGQETQYF.